The 25 T cell receptor beta chains listed next were all sequenced from one sample in a study of T-cell memory formation after mild COVID-19. TCRdb independently ran MiXCR on the 5' RACE reads; one entry per CDR3 protein. The profile covers about 240,000 distinct CDR3 sequences, with over 9% appearing a single time and around 21% taken by the ten largest. Input material: PBMCs or a T cell subset sorted from them (not recorded which). The source is a man aged 18 to 35 who had mild COVID-19 (a few samples of this study predate the infection). Cell type and time point are not known.

The V call is TRBV5-6, the J call TRBJ2-7, with 8 nucleotides matching TRBD2. This CDR3 has 14 residues. The trim removed 1 base at V and 2 bases at J, leaving 2 bases unmatched. Germline V gene lookup returns CDR1 SGHDT and CDR2 YYEEEE. The CDR3 loop is CASSLISGAYEQYV. The CDR3 nucleotides are TGTGCCAGCAGCTTGATTAGCGGGGCCTACGAGCAGTACGTC.

The chain has TRBV7-9 and TRBJ2-5, with TRBD2 as a possible D gene (7 bases). CDR3 length: 14 residues. Per germline, CDR1 SEHNR and CDR2 FQNEAQ (reference sequence). Trimming took 3 bases from V and 2 from J, leaving 10 bases between them. The CDR3 loop is CASSFRGAQETQYF. In DNA, the CDR3 is TGTGCCAGCAGCTTCCGGGGGGCACAAGAGACCCAGTACTTC.

This CDR3 is CASSLSGGRALEQFF. The CDR3 DNA reads TGTGCCAGCAGCTTATCCGGGGGCCGGGCTTTGGAGCAGTTCTTC. V and J are TRBV7-2 and TRBJ2-1, with D perhaps matching TRBD1 or TRBD2 (6 bases each). In germline, CDR1 is SGHTA, CDR2 FQGNSA. The CDR3 length is 15 residues. The V end was cut by 2 bases, the J end by 10 bases, with 18 bases between. The full variable domain, its missing parts supplied by reference TRBV7-2 and TRBJ2-1, is GAGVSQSPSNKVTEKGKDVELRCDPISGHTALYWYRQSLGQGLEFLIYFQGNSAPDKSGLPSDRFSAERTGGSVSTLTIQRTQQEDSAVYLCASSLSGGRALEQFFGPGTRLTVL.

This clonotype was seen a few times. The genes are TRBV4-3 and TRBJ1-2; TRBD1 matches at 9 bases. This CDR3 is 15 amino acids long. Per germline, CDR1 LGHNA and CDR2 YSLEER. V shed 4 bases, J shed 1 base, and the junction held 4 bases outside the gene matches. CDR3: CASSRRDRDNYGYTF. In DNA, the CDR3 is TGCGCCAGCAGCCGTCGGGACAGGGATAACTATGGCTACACCTTC.

The chain uses TRBV11-1 and TRBJ2-5; D is unresolved. CDR1 and CDR2 from the germline V gene are SGHAT and FQDESV (reference sequence). CDR3 size: 14 residues. V was clipped by 5 bases and J by 2 bases, with 12 bases between them. CDR3 in DNA: TGTGCCAGCAGCCTAAGACGCGATCAAGAGACCCAGTACTTC. Protein sequence: CASSLRRDQETQYF.

The rearrangement uses TRBV28 and TRBJ1-5; 7 nucleotides align to TRBD1. The ends lost 8 bases at V and 4 bases at J; junction bases unmatched: 2. Per germline, CDR1 MDHEN and CDR2 SYDVKM. The CDR3 is 12 amino acids. The CDR3 sequence: CASGQVNQPQHF. In nucleotides, the CDR3 is TGTGCCAGCGGACAGGTGAATCAGCCCCAGCATTTT.

This clonotype was detected a few times. The chain combines TRBV28 with TRBJ2-7, with D maybe TRBD1 (6 bases). Germline values: CDR1 MDHEN, CDR2 SYDVKM. The ends were cut back, 5 bases at V and 10 bases at J, with 15 bases in the middle. CDR3 length equals 12 residues. The CDR3 spells CASSGWTETQYV. CDR3 DNA sequence: TGTGCCAGCAGTGGGTGGACAGAGACACAGTACGTC.

This clonotype was detected a few times. The chain is built from TRBV7-6 and TRBJ2-1, with 7 bases that match TRBD2. Trimming took 4 bases from V and 0 from J; bases not matched to a gene: 6. In germline, CDR1 is SGHVS, CDR2 FNYEAQ. CDR3 length: 16 amino acids. In DNA, the CDR3 is TGTGCCAGCAGCTCACCCGGGGGGAACTCCTACAATGAGCAGTTCTTC. Amino acid sequence: CASSSPGGNSYNEQFF.

The chain couples TRBV5-1 to TRBJ1-2; D might be TRBD1 (6 bases). CDR3 length equals 13 residues. Germline CDR1 reads SGHRS; CDR2 reads YFSETQ. V was shortened by 5 bases and J by 6 bases, with 14 bases between the two germline ends. CDR3 in DNA: TGCGCCAGCAGTCCCCACGGACAGCATGGCTACACCTTC. It is translated as CASSPHGQHGYTF.

Here the CDR3 DNA reads TGCAGTGCTAGACCGGGACTAGCGGCTACAGATACGCAGTATTTT. It translates to CSARPGLAATDTQYF. V gene TRBV20-1 combines with J gene TRBJ2-3; the match to TRBD2 covers 11 bases. J gave up 3 bases and V 2 bases, and 4 bases lay outside the gene matches. Germline values: CDR1 DFQATT, CDR2 SNEGSKA (reference sequence). The CDR3 covers 15 residues.

The chain joins TRBV5-1 to TRBJ2-1; the match to TRBD1 covers 7 bases. J was trimmed by 8 bases and V by 4 bases; bases with no gene match: 9. Germline CDR1 is SGHRS and CDR2 is YFSETQ. The CDR3 contains 14 residues. The CDR3 reads CASSARDSGDEQFF. CDR3 DNA sequence: TGCGCCAGCAGCGCCCGGGACAGCGGCGATGAGCAGTTCTTC.

This clonotype occurred many times. The V gene is TRBV7-2, the J gene TRBJ2-3; unclear D gene. Germline V lookup: CDR1 SGHTA, CDR2 FQGNSA. The CDR3 has 13 amino acids. V lost 3 bases and J 4 bases, leaving 8 bases between the germline ends. The CDR3 sequence is CASSFSLPDTQYF. For the CDR3, the DNA is TGTGCCAGCAGCTTCAGCTTACCAGATACGCAGTATTTT.

This clonotype has just a few counts. V and J are TRBV3-1 and TRBJ2-5; 9 nucleotides line up with TRBD2. From germline, CDR1 is LGHDT and CDR2 YNNKEL (reference sequence). CDR3 length: 16 residues. The junction had 8 bases not matched to a gene; V was cut back by 4 bases and J by 2 bases. The CDR3 protein is CASSLRRTSAQETQYF. The DNA of the CDR3 is TGTGCCAGCAGCCTTCGACGGACTAGCGCTCAAGAGACCCAGTACTTC.

The chain uses TRBV29-1 and TRBJ2-4, with D possibly matching TRBD1 (6 bases). The CDR3 contains 15 residues. The germline V gene has CDR1 SQVTM and CDR2 ANQGSEA. Trimming pared 4 bases from V and 7 bases from J, leaving 20 bases between. This chain's CDR3 is CSVGVLGHRGNIQYF. The CDR3 DNA reads TGCAGCGTTGGGGTCCTGGGACACCGCGGGAACATTCAGTACTTC.

The V gene is TRBV4-2, the J gene TRBJ2-7; 8 positions match TRBD1. Unmatched junction bases numbered 7, after V lost 0 bases and J lost 6 bases. CDR1 is LGHNA and CDR2 is YNFKEQ in the germline V gene. The CDR3 consists of 15 residues. The CDR3 sequence is CASSQEQGVSLEQYF. As DNA, the CDR3 is TGTGCCAGCAGCCAAGAACAGGGGGTCTCTCTCGAGCAGTACTTC.

This chain uses TRBV29-1 with TRBJ1-3, with 9 positions matching TRBD1. Per germline, CDR1 SQVTM and CDR2 ANQGSEA. There are 15 residues in the CDR3. The trim removed 7 bases at V and 5 bases at J, leaving 12 bases unmatched. The CDR3, as DNA: TGCAGCGCCCTCCCGGGACAGGGTTCGCGAAACACCATATATTTT. Amino acids: CSALPGQGSRNTIYF.

In its sample, this clonotype was seen many times. The gene calls are TRBV5-1 and TRBJ2-1; TRBD2 might be the D (7 bases). V lost 1 base, J lost 7 bases, and 12 bases lay in between. Germline CDR1 reads SGHRS; CDR2 reads YFSETQ. CDR3 size: 14 residues. For the CDR3, the DNA is TGCGCCAGCAGCTTGAATCGGGGGGCGAATGAGCAGTTCTTC. The encoded protein is CASSLNRGANEQFF.

CDR3 region: CSARRPEGSSYNEQFF. Here the CDR3 DNA reads TGCAGTGCACGGAGGCCCGAAGGGAGCTCCTACAATGAGCAGTTCTTC. The chain employs TRBV20-1 and TRBJ2-1; a weak D match, TRBD2 (5 bases). Per germline, CDR1 DFQATT and CDR2 SNEGSKA (reference sequence). The CDR3 covers 16 residues. Trimming cost V 6 bases and J 0 bases, with 18 bases left between them.

This clonotype was seen more than once but under ten times. This CDR3 is CASSHRGTVTDTQYF. The CDR3 DNA follows: TGTGCCAGCAGCCATAGGGGGACAGTCACAGATACGCAGTATTTT. V and J are TRBV7-2 and TRBJ2-3, with 7 nucleotides matching TRBD1. The CDR3 is made up of 15 amino acids. J gave up 2 bases and V 5 bases, and 7 bases lay outside the gene matches. The germline V gene encodes CDR1 SGHTA and CDR2 FQGNSA.

In this sample, this clonotype is medium-sized (0.01 to 0.1%). It is unclear where the CDR3 begins or ends on the DNA, so no DNA is shown, and the CDR3 is as TCRdb lists it. This rearrangement joins TRBV7-6 to TRBJ2-5; the DNA was not used to check the table's D call, TRBD2. Termini included, the CDR3 measures 15 amino acids. CDR1 is SGHVS, CDR2 FNYEAQ, per germline. The CDR3 is CASSFGNGLQETQYF.

In this sample, this clonotype turned up a few times. The chain couples TRBV4-2 to TRBJ1-1, with 7 bases that match TRBD1. From germline, CDR1 is LGHNA and CDR2 YNFKEQ. CDR3 length: 15 amino acids. V shed 5 bases and J 6 bases; nucleotides not matched to a gene: 12. The DNA for the CDR3 is TGTGCCAGCAGCGCGTCAGGGGGGCCTATCGCTGAAGCTTTCTTT. Its translation is CASSASGGPIAEAFF.

This clonotype was recorded a few times. This chain connects TRBV11-2 to TRBJ1-1, with D hard to call. Trimming stripped 2 bases from V and 2 bases from J, with 9 bases between. The CDR3 loop spans 14 amino acids. The germline V gene encodes CDR1 SGHAT and CDR2 FQNNGV. The CDR3 spells CASSLIGSNTEAFF. DNA of the CDR3: TGTGCCAGCAGCTTAATCGGGAGTAACACTGAAGCTTTCTTT. Complete variable domain (other parts from reference TRBV11-2 and TRBJ1-1): EAGVAQSPRYKIIEKRQSVAFWCNPISGHATLYWYQQILGQGPKLLIQFQNNGVVDDSQLPKDRFSAERLKGVDSTLKIQPAKLEDSAVYLCASSLIGSNTEAFFGQGTRLTVV.

This clonotype was detected a few times. The chain carries TRBV7-2 and TRBJ1-2; 9 bases line up with TRBD1. V lost 4 bases to trimming and J lost 6 bases; unmatched junction nucleotides: 15. CDR1 and CDR2 from the germline V gene are SGHTA and FQGNSA. The CDR3 spans 17 residues. CDR3 coding DNA: TGTGCCAGCAGCTCGCAGATTGGAGAGACAGGGGGGCATGGCTACACCTTC. The encoded protein is CASSSQIGETGGHGYTF.

This clonotype has a count of ten or more. The CDR3 loop reads CASSNNLREQFF. The CDR3 DNA follows: TGTGCCAGCAGTAATAACTTAAGAGAGCAGTTCTTC. This chain connects TRBV27 to TRBJ2-1; D unclear. CDR1 is MNHEY and CDR2 is SMNVEV in the germline V gene (reference sequence). The V gene lost 5 bases and the J gene lost 10 bases, with 12 bases spanning the gap. The CDR3 spans 12 residues.

The chain couples TRBV7-7 to TRBJ2-3; no clear D gene. The V end was cut by 4 bases, the J end by 1 base, with 6 bases between. There are 13 residues in the CDR3. Germline V gene data show CDR1 as SSHAT and CDR2 as FNYEAQ (reference sequence). CDR3 in amino acids: CASSSTRTDTQYF. CDR3 DNA sequence: TGTGCCAGCAGCTCCACCCGCACAGATACGCAGTATTTT. The entire variable domain, with the rest obtained from reference TRBV7-7 and TRBJ2-3, is as follows: GAGVSQSPRYKVTKRGQDVTLRCDPISSHATLYWYQQALGQGPEFLTYFNYEAQPDKSGLPSDRFSAERPEGSISTLTIQRTEQRDSAMYRCASSSTRTDTQYFGPGTRLTVL.